These 10 T cell receptor beta chains were all obtained from the same sample, sequenced in a study of T cell responses to AZD1222 COVID-19 vaccine. Sequencing was performed with immunoSEQ multiplex PCR; in TCRdb, only in-frame clones are kept and a portion is missing. The data contain 90,000 to 120,000 clones, around nine tenths of them singletons. This sample comprised peripheral blood, obtained 28 days after the second AZD1222 dose. The receptor set was obtained from an adult who received the AZD1222 COVID-19 vaccine.

The chain is built from TRBV21-1 and TRBJ2-1; TRBD2 is the table's D call and was not checked against the DNA. TRBV21-1 is noted as a pseudogene. The CDR3 is made up of 19 amino acids. The CDR3 DNA follows: TGTGCCAGCAGCAAAAACCATGCGGGGGGGAGGCCCCCCTACAATGAGCAGTTCTTC. Translation gives CASSKNHAGGRPPYNEQFF.

The genes are TRBV15 and TRBJ2-6; maybe TRBD1 (6 bases). Germline V gene data show CDR1 as LNHNV and CDR2 as YYDKDF (reference sequence). The CDR3 has 15 residues. The V gene lost 5 bases and the J gene lost 3 bases, with 11 bases spanning the gap. The CDR3 sequence is CATSDRRFGANVLTF. CDR3 DNA: TGTGCCACCAGCGACAGGCGATTTGGGGCCAACGTCCTGACTTTC.

The chain combines TRBV28 with TRBJ2-7, with 11 bases aligning to TRBD1. The CDR3 has 16 amino acids. The trim removed 3 bases at V and 2 bases at J, leaving 6 bases unmatched. In germline, CDR1 is MDHEN, CDR2 SYDVKM. The CDR3: CASSLIGTGGAYEQYF. CDR3 DNA: TGTGCCAGCAGTTTGATCGGGACAGGGGGAGCCTACGAGCAGTACTTC.

The chain is built from TRBV5-1 and TRBJ2-1, with a tentative D call TRBD2 (5 bases). V lost 6 bases and J 5 bases, leaving 15 bases between the germline ends. The CDR3 is 14 amino acids. Germline loops: CDR1 SGHRS, CDR2 YFSETQ. CDR3 bases: TGCGCCAGCATGGTTCAAACTAGGGACAATGAGCAGTTCTTC. This encodes CASMVQTRDNEQFF.

This sequence joins TRBV7-3 and TRBJ2-3; 9 positions match TRBD2. This CDR3 is built from 15 residues. The V segment lost 5 bases and the J segment 1 base; nucleotides outside the gene matches: 4. Germline V gene sequence: CDR1 SGHTA, CDR2 FQGTGA. As DNA, the CDR3 is TGTGCCAGCAGCCCGCGGGGGGGCGGCACAGATACGCAGTATTTT. Protein product: CASSPRGGGTDTQYF.

CDR3 protein: CASSLRGTGSSYEQYF. The CDR3 DNA is TGTGCCAGCAGTTTAAGGGGAACAGGGTCCTCCTACGAGCAGTACTTC. This chain joins TRBV28 and TRBJ2-7; tentative D call: TRBD1 (6 bases). The CDR3 is 16 residues long. V lost 2 bases, J lost 0 bases, and 14 bases lay in between. CDR1 is MDHEN, CDR2 SYDVKM, per germline.

V usage is TRBV10-3 and J usage is TRBJ2-3; no clear D. The CDR3 is made up of 11 amino acids. V dropped 11 bases and J dropped 4 bases, with 10 bases sitting between them. Germline lookup yields CDR1 ENHRY and CDR2 SYGVKD. The CDR3 bases are TGTGCCGCCCTCACTTCAGATACGCAGTATTTT. Its protein product is CAALTSDTQYF.

CDR3 amino acids: CASSSGGMNTEAFF. The CDR3, as DNA: TGTGCCAGTAGTTCAGGGGGAATGAACACTGAAGCTTTCTTT. J is TRBJ1-1 and V is TRBV19, with 7 bases matching TRBD1. The CDR3 is 14 residues long. CDR1 and CDR2 (germline): LNHDA, SQIVND (reference sequence). V dropped 5 bases and J dropped 0; count of bases not matched to a gene: 3.

Regarding this clone: Distinct nucleotide sequences in the sample also encode this CDR3. The V and J genes are TRBV2 and TRBJ1-1; D unresolved. V was cut by 6 bases and J by 1 base, with 9 bases left in between. This CDR3 region has 13 residues. The germline CDR1 and CDR2 sequences are SNHLY and FYNNEI. Here the CDR3 DNA reads TGTGCCAGCAGGACGACGAGGAACACTGAAGCTTTCTTT. Translation: CASRTTRNTEAFF.

This clone has just one count. The chain links TRBV7-3 to TRBJ2-1; 8 bases align to TRBD2. Looked up from germline, CDR1 is SGHTA and CDR2 is FQGTGA. The CDR3 loop spans 15 amino acids. V gave up 1 base and J gave up 9 bases; unmatched junction bases: 8. Written as DNA, the CDR3 is TGTGCCAGCAGCTTAAACGTTAGGGGGACTAGTGAGCAGTTCTTC. Its protein is CASSLNVRGTSEQFF.